In its sample, the clone carrying this T cell receptor beta chain was seen many times. The CDR3 length is 15 residues. V lost 3 bases and J 1 base, leaving 10 bases between the germline ends. CDR1 and CDR2 (germline): SGDLS, YYNGEE. Sequencing was performed with immunoSEQ multiplex PCR; in TCRdb, only in-frame clones are kept and a portion is missing. The top ten clones hold 1.5% to 2% of a sample with fewer than 600,000 clones, 88% of them seen once. This sample is drawn from a study of blood T cell repertoires in COVID-19. This chain connects TRBV9 to TRBJ2-2; D uncertain. This TCR was recovered from a woman in her thirties or forties who had recovered from COVID-19. Sample: PBMCs or T cells enriched from blood (not recorded which). DNA for the CDR3: TGTGCCAGCAGCGGAGGCGAAGAGAACACCGGGGAGCTGTTTTTT. This codes for CASSGGEENTGELFF.